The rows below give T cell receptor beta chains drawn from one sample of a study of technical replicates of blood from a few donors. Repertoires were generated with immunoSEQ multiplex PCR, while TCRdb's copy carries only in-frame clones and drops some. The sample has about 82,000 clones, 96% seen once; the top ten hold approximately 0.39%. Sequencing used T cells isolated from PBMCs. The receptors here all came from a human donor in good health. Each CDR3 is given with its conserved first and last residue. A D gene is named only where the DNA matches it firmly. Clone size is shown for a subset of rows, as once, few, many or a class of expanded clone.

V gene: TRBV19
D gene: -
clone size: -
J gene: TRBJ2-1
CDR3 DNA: TGTGCCAGTAGTACACCCAACTGGGCTCGTGATTACAATGAGCAGTTCTTC
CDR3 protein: CASSTPNWARDYNEQFF

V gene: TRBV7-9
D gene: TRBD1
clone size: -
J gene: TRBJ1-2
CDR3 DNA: TGTGCCAGCAGCCACTACCGGGGACAGGGGGATTTACTAGGATATGGCTACACCTTC
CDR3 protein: CASSHYRGQGDLLGYGYTF

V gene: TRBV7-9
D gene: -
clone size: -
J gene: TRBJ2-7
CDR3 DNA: TGTGCCAGCAGCTCTACGAGCAGGGGCGGCGGCGAGCAGTACTTC
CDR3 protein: CASSSTSRGGGEQYF

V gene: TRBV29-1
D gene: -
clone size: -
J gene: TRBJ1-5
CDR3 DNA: TGCAGCGTTGGTCAGGTGGGTCAGCCCCAGCATTTT
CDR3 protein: CSVGQVGQPQHF

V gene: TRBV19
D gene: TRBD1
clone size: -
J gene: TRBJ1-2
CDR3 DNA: TGTGCCAGTAGTATAGGGACAGGGGTTATGTATGGCTACACCTTC
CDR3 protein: CASSIGTGVMYGYTF

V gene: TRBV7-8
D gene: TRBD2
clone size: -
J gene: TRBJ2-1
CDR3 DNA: TGTGCCAGCAGCTTAGTAGCGGGAGGGCGATACAATGAGCAGTTCTTC
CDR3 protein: CASSLVAGGRYNEQFF

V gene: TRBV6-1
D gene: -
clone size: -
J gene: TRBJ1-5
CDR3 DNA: TGTGCCAGCACCCGGGGAGTCGACAGCAATCAGCCCCAGCATTTT
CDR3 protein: CASTRGVDSNQPQHF

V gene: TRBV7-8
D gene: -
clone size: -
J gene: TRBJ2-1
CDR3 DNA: TGTGCCAGCAGCTTAGTCCGACTGGAGCAGTTCTTC
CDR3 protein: CASSLVRLEQFF

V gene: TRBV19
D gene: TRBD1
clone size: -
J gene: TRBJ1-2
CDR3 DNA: TGTGCCAGTATTTGGGGCACAGGGGGCTATGGCTACACCTTC
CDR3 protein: CASIWGTGGYGYTF

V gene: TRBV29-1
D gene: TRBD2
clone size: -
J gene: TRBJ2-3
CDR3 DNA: TGCAGCGTTGAACATCAGGGACTAGCCCCGACAGATACGCAGTATTTT
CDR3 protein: CSVEHQGLAPTDTQYF

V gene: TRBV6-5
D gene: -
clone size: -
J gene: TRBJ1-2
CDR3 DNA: TGTGCCAGCAGTTCAGGGTACGACTATGGCTACACCTTC
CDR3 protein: CASSSGYDYGYTF

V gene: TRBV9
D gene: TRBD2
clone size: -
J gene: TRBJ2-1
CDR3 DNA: TGTGCCAGCGGATGGACTAGCGGGAGGGATGAGCAGTTCTTC
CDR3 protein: CASGWTSGRDEQFF

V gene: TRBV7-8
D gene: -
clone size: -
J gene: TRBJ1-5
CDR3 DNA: TGTGCCAGCAGCCCGGGACGGCTCGGAGGGGGCAATCAGCCCCAGCATTTT
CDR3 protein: CASSPGRLGGGNQPQHF

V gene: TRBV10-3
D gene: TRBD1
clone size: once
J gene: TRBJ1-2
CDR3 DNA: TGTGCCATCAGTGTAACAGGGGATGAGAGCTATGGCTACACCTTC
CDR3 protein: CAISVTGDESYGYTF

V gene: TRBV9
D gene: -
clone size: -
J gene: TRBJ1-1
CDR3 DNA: TGTGCCAGCAGCCCCAGGGCGACAGGCCACCCAGCTTTCTTT
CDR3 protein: CASSPRATGHPAFF

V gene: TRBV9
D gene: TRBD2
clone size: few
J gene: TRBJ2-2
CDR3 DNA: TGTGCCAGCAGCCATAGCGGGAGGAACGGGGAGCTGTTTTTT
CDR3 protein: CASSHSGRNGELFF

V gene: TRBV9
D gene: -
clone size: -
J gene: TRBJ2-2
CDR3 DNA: TGTGCCAGCAGCGTCACCGAGGCTGGAGGGGAGCTGTTTTTT
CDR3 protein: CASSVTEAGGELFF

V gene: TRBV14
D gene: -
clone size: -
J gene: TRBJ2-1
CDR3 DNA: TGTGCCAGCAGCCTTTTTTTACGGGGGGCTGAGCAGTTCTTC
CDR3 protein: CASSLFLRGAEQFF